This T cell receptor beta chain came from a study of T-cell reconstitution after alpha-beta-depleted transplantation in children. Findings and limits, study-wide: Surviving recipient T cells and thymic progenitors underlay high day-60 TCRbeta diversity in some patients. By about two months after transplant, alpha-beta T cells reportedly arose from several hundred graft clones that had expanded.

Preparing the TCRbeta library involved the use of unique molecular identifiers. TCRdb processed the PCR reads anew with MiXCR; each CDR3 protein has one entry. The sample lists just over 950,000 distinct CDR3 sequences, roughly 29% occurring once. About this clonotype: The antigen is unknown.

V was trimmed by 2 bases and J by 6 bases, leaving 14 bases between them. The CDR3 sequence is 13 residues long. Germline V gene sequence: CDR1 SQVTM, CDR2 ANQGSEA. Sequences were derived from PBMCs, mostly from graft donor cells, sampled 360 days after TCRalphabeta/CD19-depleted stem cell transplant. The receptor was isolated from a boy younger than two who had a stem cell transplant for SCID, so the T cells may come from the graft donor. V usage is TRBV29-1 and J usage is TRBJ2-7; no definite D call. CDR3 in DNA: TGCAGCGTTGAATATCCTCCGGTTTCCGAGCAGTACTTC. It encodes CSVEYPPVSEQYF.